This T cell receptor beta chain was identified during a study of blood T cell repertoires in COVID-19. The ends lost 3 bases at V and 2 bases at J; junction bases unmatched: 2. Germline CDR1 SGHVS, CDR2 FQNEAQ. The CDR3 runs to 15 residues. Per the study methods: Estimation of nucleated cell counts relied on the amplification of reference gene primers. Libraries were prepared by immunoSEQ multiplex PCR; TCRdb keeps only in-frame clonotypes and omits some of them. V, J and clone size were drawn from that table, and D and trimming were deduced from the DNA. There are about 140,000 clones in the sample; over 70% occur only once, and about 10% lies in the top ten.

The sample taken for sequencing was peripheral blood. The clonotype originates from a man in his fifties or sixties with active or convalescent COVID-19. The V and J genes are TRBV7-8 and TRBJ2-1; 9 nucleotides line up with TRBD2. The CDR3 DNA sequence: TGTGCCAGCAGCTTGTCTAGCGGGGCCTACAATGAGCAGTTCTTC. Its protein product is CASSLSSGAYNEQFF.